The clone carrying this TCR beta chain was seen only a few times. The source of the sample is a study of blood T cell repertoires in COVID-19. Across the whole study: The United States, Italy and Spain were the sources of the acute and convalescent COVID-19 samples. In each case, the material was cDNA or gDNA derived from T cells, B-cell-depleted T cells, or PBMCs.

Cohort 3 donors counted as recovered after two negative PCRs, clearance, or resolved symptoms. Original data processing: Amplification from reference gene primers served as the basis for estimated nucleated cell counts. The table came from immunoSEQ multiplex PCR; TCRdb's copy has only in-frame clones and leaves some out. V, J and clone size are those of that table, while D and trimming were read from the DNA. The sample records just over 300,000 clones, 80% to 90% being singletons. Germline V CDR1 and CDR2: SGHTS, YDEGEE. The CDR3 loop spans 14 amino acids. V lost 4 bases, J lost 5 bases, and 6 bases stayed unmatched.

The TCR originated in a man aged 25 to 40 who had recovered from COVID-19. The chain has TRBV5-8 and TRBJ1-5; TRBD1 matches at 7 bases. Sequenced material: PBMCs or T cells enriched from blood (not recorded which). Here the CDR3 DNA reads TGTGCCAGCAGCGGCGACAGGGTGTATCAGCCCCAGCATTTT. Protein sequence: CASSGDRVYQPQHF.